This T cell receptor (beta chain) comes out of a study of response to subunit inactivated influenza vaccine. V lost 8 bases, J lost 2 bases, and 9 bases stayed unmatched. Germline V lookup: CDR1 SGHTA, CDR2 FQGNSA. The CDR3 sequence is 15 residues long. MiXCR was run by TCRdb on the RT-PCR reads, yielding one entry per CDR3 protein. This sample yields over 650,000 distinct CDR3 sequences, of which around a sixth are seen a single time; about a tenth belongs to the top ten. Overall study results and limits: Authors suggested each seasonal flu vaccination may recruit only limited numbers of new T cells.

Note on this clonotype: The antigen is undetermined.

This material consisted of PBMCs from blood, taken approximately 5 days after vaccination. This chain connects TRBV7-2 to TRBJ2-3, with 8 positions matching TRBD2. The sequence was obtained from a man aged 45-60 years who received an inactivated influenza vaccine. The CDR3 bases are TGTGCCAGCGGACGAGCGGGGGCTTACACAGATACGCAGTATTTT. Its translation is CASGRAGAYTDTQYF.